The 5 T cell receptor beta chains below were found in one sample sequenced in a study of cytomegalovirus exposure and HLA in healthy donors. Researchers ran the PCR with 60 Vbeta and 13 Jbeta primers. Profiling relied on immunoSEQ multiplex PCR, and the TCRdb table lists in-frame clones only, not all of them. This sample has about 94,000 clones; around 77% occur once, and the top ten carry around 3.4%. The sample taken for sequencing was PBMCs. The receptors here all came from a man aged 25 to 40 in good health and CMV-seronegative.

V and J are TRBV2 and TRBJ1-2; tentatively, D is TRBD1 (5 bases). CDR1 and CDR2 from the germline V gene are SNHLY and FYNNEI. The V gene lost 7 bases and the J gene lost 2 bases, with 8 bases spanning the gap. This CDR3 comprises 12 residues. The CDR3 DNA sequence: TGTGCCAGCATCGGGGGGAACTATGGCTACACCTTC. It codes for CASIGGNYGYTF.

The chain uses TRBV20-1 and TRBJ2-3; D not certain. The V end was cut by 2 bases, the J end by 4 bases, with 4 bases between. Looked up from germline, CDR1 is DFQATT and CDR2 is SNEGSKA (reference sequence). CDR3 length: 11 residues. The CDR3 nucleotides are TGCAGTGCTAGACTAGCAGATACGCAGTATTTT. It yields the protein CSARLADTQYF.

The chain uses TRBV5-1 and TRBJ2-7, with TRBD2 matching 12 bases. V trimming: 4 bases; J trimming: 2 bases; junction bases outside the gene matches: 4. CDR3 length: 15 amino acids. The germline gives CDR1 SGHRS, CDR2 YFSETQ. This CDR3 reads CASSPGLAGTYEQYF. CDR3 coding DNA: TGCGCCAGCAGCCCCGGACTAGCGGGGACCTACGAGCAGTACTTC.

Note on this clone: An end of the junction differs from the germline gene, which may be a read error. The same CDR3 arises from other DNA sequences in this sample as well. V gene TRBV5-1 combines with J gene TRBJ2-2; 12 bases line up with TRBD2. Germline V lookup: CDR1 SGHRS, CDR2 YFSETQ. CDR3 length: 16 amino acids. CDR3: CASSFWTSGVTGELFF. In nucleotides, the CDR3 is TGCGCCAGCAGCTTCTGGACTAGCGGGGTAACCGGAGAGCTGTTTTTT.

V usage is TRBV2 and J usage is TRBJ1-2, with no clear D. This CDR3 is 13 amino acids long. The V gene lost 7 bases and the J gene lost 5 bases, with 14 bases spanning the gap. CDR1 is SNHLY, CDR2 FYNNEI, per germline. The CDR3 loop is CASTGEGKYGYTF. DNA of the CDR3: TGTGCCAGCACTGGGGAGGGAAAGTATGGCTACACCTTC.